This T cell receptor beta chain was retrieved from a study of blood T cell repertoires in COVID-19. The V end was cut by 6 bases, the J end by 6 bases, with 14 bases between. From germline, CDR1 is LGHDT and CDR2 YNNKEL (reference sequence). The CDR3 contains 13 residues. The repertoire was sequenced with immunoSEQ multiplex PCR; TCRdb's copy has only in-frame clones and lacks some. The data show 200,000 to 300,000 clones, approximately 85% seen once. The receptor was derived from an elderly man with acute or convalescent COVID-19. The V call is TRBV3-1 (or the pseudogene TRBV3-2), the J call TRBJ1-2; tentative D call: TRBD1 (5 bases). Input material: peripheral blood. The chain's CDR3 is CASRPTGVHGYTF. CDR3 DNA sequence: TGTGCCAGCAGACCAACAGGAGTGCATGGCTACACCTTC.